This TCR beta chain derives from a study of shared clonotypes between healthy human individuals. Looking at the study overall: Those who served as donors were two women and three men between the ages of 18 and 49. Study findings and constraints: Limitation of the genetic and exposure-history diversity represented came from the few donors. Several donors had about 5.1% of their naive CD4 clonotypes in common.

Worth noting for this clone: The target antigen is unknown. The sample contains more than one DNA sequence encoding this CDR3.

Naive CD8 cells lacked CD45RO, underwent positive selection for CCR7 and left out terminally differentiated effector memory CD45RA+ cells. The CDR3 loop spans 15 amino acids. Trimming removed 0 bases from V and 4 bases from J; junction bases left unmatched: 3. CDR1 LGHNA and CDR2 YNFKEQ come from the germline V gene. Replicate PCRs run on sorted subsets employed approximately 0.2 ug DNA, about 27,000 T cell genomes. Measured with immunoSEQ multiplex PCR; TCRdb has only the in-frame clones, and not every one. The sample yields roughly 650,000 clones, around 96% seen once. The sequencing sample was made of naive CD8+ T cells sorted from blood. V is TRBV4-2 and J is TRBJ2-7; 10 positions agree with TRBD2. The receptor's source is a woman younger than 45 in good health. CDR3 in DNA: TGTGCCAGCAGCCAAGAGGCTAGCGGGAGTTACGAGCAGTACTTC. As protein: CASSQEASGSYEQYF.